Below, 21 T cell receptor beta chains from the same sample are listed, as sequenced in a study of T-cell reconstitution after alpha-beta-depleted transplantation in children. TCRbeta library construction was performed incorporating unique molecular identifiers. TCRdb re-called the PCR reads with MiXCR, one entry per CDR3 protein. The data show around 440,000 distinct CDR3 sequences, roughly 15% seen once. Sequencing used PBMCs, mostly from graft donor cells, obtained 360 days after TCRalphabeta/CD19-depleted stem cell transplant. These receptors came from a boy in the first two years of life who had a stem cell transplant for Wiskott-Aldrich syndrome, so the T cells may come from the graft donor.

This clonotype was picked up a small number of times. The chain carries TRBV4-1 and TRBJ2-5; weak D call: TRBD1 (6 bases). The CDR3 is made up of 17 amino acids. Germline V gene lookup returns CDR1 MGHRA and CDR2 YSYEKL. Trimming cost V 1 base and J 5 bases, with 20 bases left between them. This CDR3 reads CASSQGTRPTGGETQYF. The DNA for the CDR3 is TGCGCCAGCAGCCAAGGAACGAGGCCGACAGGCGGGGAGACCCAGTACTTC.

The genes are TRBV30 and TRBJ1-5; TRBD1 aligns across 7 bases. Germline CDR1 reads GTSNPN; CDR2 reads SVGIG (reference sequence). The CDR3 totals 14 residues. The V and J ends lost 1 base and 5 bases, in that order; junction bases with no gene match: 5. The chain's CDR3 is CAWSEGQADQPQHF. CDR3 sequence (DNA): TGTGCCTGGAGTGAAGGACAGGCTGATCAGCCCCAGCATTTT.

The genes are TRBV10-2 and TRBJ2-7; D not resolved. The CDR3 has 15 residues. CDR1 and CDR2 from the germline V gene are WSHSY and SAAADI. V was shortened by 4 bases and J by 9 bases, with 22 bases between the two germline ends. The CDR3 region has the DNA TGCGCCAGCAGTGCTGGGTTAAAAAGTGTTCTTCGGCAGTACTTC. This encodes CASSAGLKSVLRQYF.

The chain joins TRBV7-2 to TRBJ2-7; 9 bases are a match to TRBD1. CDR1 is SGHTA and CDR2 is FQGNSA in the germline V gene. Unmatched junction bases numbered 4, after V lost 5 bases and J lost 2 bases. The length of the CDR3 is 14 residues. The CDR3 loop reads CASSEGQGTYEQYF. The CDR3 region has the DNA TGTGCCAGCAGCGAGGGACAGGGAACCTACGAGCAGTACTTC.

The V gene is TRBV4-1, the J gene TRBJ2-2, with 12 bases lining up with TRBD2. The CDR3 length is 17 residues. Germline V gene lookup returns CDR1 MGHRA and CDR2 YSYEKL. Trimming removed 0 bases from V and 7 bases from J; junction bases left unmatched: 6. The CDR3 DNA reads as TGCGCCAGCAGCCAAGATGCTAGCGGGGGGGCTCACGGGGAGCTGTTTTTT. The encoded protein is CASSQDASGGAHGELFF.

J is TRBJ2-1 and V is TRBV29-1, with 14 bases aligning to TRBD2. Trimming at V came to 8 bases and at J to 2 bases, leaving 5 bases not matched to a gene. CDR3 length: 15 residues. CDR1 is SQVTM, CDR2 ANQGSEA, per germline. The CDR3 DNA reads as TGCAGCCTCAGACTAGCGGGAGGGCCCTACAATGAGCAGTTCTTC. It translates to CSLRLAGGPYNEQFF.

The chain employs TRBV4-3 and TRBJ2-2; TRBD2 agrees at 10 bases. The length of the CDR3 is 17 residues. V was clipped by 4 bases and J by 5 bases; unmatched bases: 10. The V gene's germline CDR1 is LGHNA and CDR2 YSLEER. CDR3 nucleotide sequence: TGCGCCAGCAGCCGCCTTCCTAGCGGGAGACGGACCGGGGAGCTGTTTTTT. Its translation: CASSRLPSGRRTGELFF.

This chain links TRBV11-3 with TRBJ1-1; 9 bases agree with TRBD1. The CDR3 runs to 17 residues. V was pared by 4 bases and J by 0 bases, with 9 bases of the junction left unmatched. The V gene's germline CDR1 is SGHNT and CDR2 YENEEA. The CDR3 loop reads CASSYGTGKGMNTEAFF. In nucleotides, the CDR3 is TGTGCCAGCAGCTACGGGACAGGGAAGGGAATGAACACTGAAGCTTTCTTT.

The V call is TRBV19, the J call TRBJ2-1; D not resolved. Germline values: CDR1 LNHDA, CDR2 SQIVND (reference sequence). The germline V and J ends were trimmed by 7 bases and 11 bases, with 12 bases remaining between them. The CDR3 totals 11 residues. The CDR3 sequence: CASTLISKQFF. The CDR3 coding sequence is TGTGCCAGTACCCTAATCTCCAAGCAGTTCTTC.

This clonotype was recorded a few times. V is TRBV5-5 and J is TRBJ1-2; tentative D call: TRBD1 (5 bases). Germline V lookup: CDR1 SGHKS, CDR2 YYEKEE (reference sequence). Between the trimmed V and J ends, which lost 6 bases and 5 bases, there was a span of 20 bases. The CDR3 sequence is 15 residues long. The CDR3, as DNA: TGTGCCAGCACCTTCGCAACCGGGACCCTATATGGCTACACCTTC. This translates into CASTFATGTLYGYTF. The variable domain in full, completed from reference TRBV5-5 and TRBJ1-2, reads DAGVTQSPTHLIKTRGQQVTLRCSPISGHKSVSWYQQVLGQGPQFIFQYYEKEERGRGNFPDRFSARQFPNYSSELNVNALLLGDSALYLCASTFATGTLYGYTFGSGTRLTVV.

This clonotype was found a few times. This chain connects TRBV11-2 to TRBJ2-5; 11 bases fit TRBD2. V was clipped by 4 bases and J by 7 bases; unmatched bases: 5. The CDR3 loop spans 14 amino acids. Per germline, CDR1 SGHAT and CDR2 FQNNGV. The CDR3 coding sequence is TGTGCCAGCAGCTCACTAGCGGGGGTTATGACCCAGTACTTC. It specifies CASSSLAGVMTQYF.

Ten or more counts support this clonotype. The rearrangement links TRBV18 to TRBJ2-5, with 10 bases aligning to TRBD1. CDR3 length: 14 amino acids. V lost 5 bases to trimming and J lost 3 bases; unmatched junction nucleotides: 3. Germline CDR1 KGHSH, CDR2 LQKENI. The CDR3 DNA is TGTGCCAGCTCATCAGGGACAGGGGAAGAGACCCAGTACTTC. Translated, it gives CASSSGTGEETQYF. Full variable domain (missing parts from reference TRBV18 and TRBJ2-5): NAGVMQNPRHLVRRRGQEARLRCSPMKGHSHVYWYRQLPEEGLKFMVYLQKENIIDESGMPKERFSAEFPKEGPSILRIQQVVRGDSAAYFCASSSGTGEETQYFGPGTRLLVL.

In this sample, this clonotype turned up a few times. V and J are TRBV15 and TRBJ2-2, with 13 bases lining up with TRBD2. Germline V CDR1 and CDR2: LNHNV, YYDKDF (reference sequence). This CDR3 is 16 amino acids long. V shed 5 bases and J 6 bases; nucleotides not matched to a gene: 6. CDR3 bases: TGTGCCACCAGCGGCCAGGGACTAGCGGGATCCGGGGAGCTGTTTTTT. Translation gives CATSGQGLAGSGELFF. Variable domain in full (rest from reference TRBV15 and TRBJ2-2): DAMVIQNPRYQVTQFGKPVTLSCSQTLNHNVMYWYQQKSSQAPKLLFHYYDKDFNNEADTPDNFQSRRPNTSFCFLDIRSPGLGDTAMYLCATSGQGLAGSGELFFGEGSRLTVL.

The chain has TRBV7-9 and TRBJ2-5, with D maybe TRBD1 (6 bases). Looked up from germline, CDR1 is SEHNR and CDR2 is FQNEAQ (reference sequence). There are 15 residues in the CDR3. Deletions cut 6 bases from V and 2 bases from J, with 16 bases between. The CDR3 spells CASRPTGPLQETQYF. As DNA, the CDR3 is TGTGCCAGCAGACCAACAGGGCCCCTACAAGAGACCCAGTACTTC.

The CDR3 bases are TGTGCCATCAGTGGCAGATATACCGGGGAGCTGTTTTTT. Amino acids: CAISGRYTGELFF. The chain employs TRBV10-3 and TRBJ2-2; D gene ambiguous. Per the germline V gene, CDR1 is ENHRY and CDR2 is SYGVKD. The CDR3 is 13 amino acids. The germline V and J ends were trimmed by 4 bases and 5 bases, with 8 bases remaining between them.

This clonotype was observed a handful of times. The chain joins TRBV5-1 to TRBJ2-1, with 8 bases aligning to TRBD2. The CDR3 extends over 16 amino acids. V lost 0 bases and J lost 4; bases outside the gene matches: 6. Germline V gene lookup returns CDR1 SGHRS and CDR2 YFSETQ. The CDR3 reads CASSLAFLAGYNEQFF. The CDR3 nucleotides are TGCGCCAGCAGCTTGGCGTTTCTAGCGGGTTACAATGAGCAGTTCTTC.

The genes are TRBV5-1 and TRBJ2-7, with D possibly matching TRBD2 (6 bases). The V gene lost 5 bases and the J gene lost 3 bases, with 15 bases spanning the gap. Germline CDR1 SGHRS, CDR2 YFSETQ. The CDR3 extends over 14 amino acids. The CDR3 loop reads CASRSGGGVYEQYF. The CDR3 DNA sequence: TGCGCCAGCAGGTCAGGTGGAGGGGTCTACGAGCAGTACTTC.

This clonotype occurred a few times. A junction end diverges from the germline sequence, so it may reflect a read error. The chain is built from TRBV3-1 and TRBJ2-1, with TRBD1 matching 9 bases. The CDR3 spans 15 residues. Germline CDR1 is LGHDT and CDR2 is YNNKEL (reference sequence). CDR3 region: CASSHSFTGGARIIF. CDR3 bases: TGTGCCAGCAGCCATAGTTTCACAGGGGGCGCAAGGATAATCTTC.

This clonotype was seen once. The chain recombines TRBV9 with TRBJ2-1; D gene uncertain. The germline gives CDR1 SGDLS, CDR2 YYNGEE. Deletions cut 0 bases from V and 6 bases from J, with 10 bases between. The CDR3 runs 14 residues. This chain's CDR3 is CASSVATASNEQFF. The CDR3 bases are TGTGCCAGCAGCGTAGCCACAGCCAGCAATGAGCAGTTCTTC.

V is TRBV12-3 or TRBV12-4 and J is TRBJ2-1; TRBD2 matches 10 bases. CDR3 size: 14 residues. Trimming cost V 5 bases and J 10 bases; bases outside gene matches: 8. The CDR3 coding sequence is TGTGCCAGCAGTGAACTAGCGGGAATTAGGGAGCAGTTCTTC. Translated: CASSELAGIREQFF.

V usage is TRBV20-1 and J usage is TRBJ2-5; 10 nucleotides match TRBD2. This CDR3 has 15 residues. Germline V gene sequence: CDR1 DFQATT, CDR2 SNEGSKA (reference sequence). Unmatched junction bases numbered 5, after V lost 3 bases and J lost 1 base. The DNA of the CDR3 is TGCAGTGCTAGCCTAGCGGGAGTCCTCCAAGAGACCCAGTACTTC. Its translation: CSASLAGVLQETQYF.